These T cell receptor beta chains were read from a single sample in a study of persistence of HIV-infected CD4 T cells. Antigens of these TCRs are unknown. This table comes from immunoSEQ multiplex PCR, and its TCRdb copy is limited to in-frame clones, with some not included. The repertoire holds tens of thousands of clones, with about four fifths as singletons. The sample consisted of CD4+ T cells sorted from PBMCs after roughly 18-hour stimulation, taken from a patient who received antiretroviral therapy. The receptor set was obtained from an adult woman with HIV who was CMV-seropositive. The CDR3 runs from the conserved cysteine through the conserved F or W. D genes are given only for firm matches. The size field is filled for only some rows; it gives once, few, many or a size class.

j_call clone_size d_call v_call cdr3_aa cdr3_nt
TRBJ1-2 - - TRBV7-8 CASSPRGGNYGYTF TGTGCCAGCAGCCCCCGAGGGGGGAACTATGGCTACACCTTC
TRBJ1-2 - - TRBV3-1/TRBV3-2 CASSSGTPGRGYTF TGTGCCAGCAGTTCTGGGACGCCGGGGCGGGGCTACACCTTC
TRBJ2-7 - - TRBV11-2 CASSLERPGTQHTYEQYF TGTGCCAGCAGCTTAGAGCGTCCTGGGACTCAACACACCTACGAGCAGTACTTC
TRBJ2-1 - - TRBV2 CASSAESYNEQFF TGTGCCAGCAGTGCTGAAAGCTACAATGAGCAGTTCTTC
TRBJ1-3 few - TRBV5-5 CASSSQGYSGNTIYF TGTGCCAGCAGCTCCCAGGGATACTCTGGAAACACCATATATTTT
TRBJ1-5 - TRBD1 TRBV5-1 CASSLLGQINQPQHF TGCGCCAGCAGCTTGCTGGGACAGATCAATCAGCCCCAGCATTTT
TRBJ2-7 - TRBD1 TRBV5-1 CASSRTGGTYEQYF TGCGCCAGCAGCCGGACAGGGGGGACCTACGAGCAGTACTTC
TRBJ2-5 - TRBD2 TRBV7-9 CASTPSGLYQETQYF TGTGCCAGCACCCCTAGCGGGCTATACCAAGAGACCCAGTACTTC
TRBJ1-5 - - TRBV6-1 CASSGNTRTQGGGNQPQHF TGTGCCAGCAGTGGCAATACTAGGACCCAAGGCGGCGGCAATCAGCCCCAGCATTTT
TRBJ2-7 - - TRBV5-1 CASQTDTWDSYEQYF TGCGCCAGCCAGACCGACACATGGGACTCCTACGAGCAGTACTTC
TRBJ2-5 once TRBD1 TRBV5-1 CASSPTGTGTQYF TGCGCCAGCAGTCCGACAGGGACGGGGACCCAGTACTTC
TRBJ2-3 - TRBD2 TRBV7-3 CASSFELAGSRGTDTQYF TGTGCCAGCAGCTTTGAACTAGCGGGGTCACGGGGCACAGATACGCAGTATTTT
TRBJ1-5 - - TRBV5-8 CASSFEGGKPQHF TGTGCCAGCAGCTTCGAGGGGGGAAAGCCCCAGCATTTT
TRBJ1-1 - - TRBV10-3 CAISERATEAFF TGTGCCATCAGTGAGAGGGCCACTGAAGCTTTCTTT
TRBJ1-4 - - TRBV18 CASSPRQTNEKLFF TGTGCCAGCTCACCAAGGCAAACTAATGAAAAACTGTTTTTT
TRBJ1-2 - - TRBV15 CATSRDQGGYTF TGTGCCACCAGCAGAGATCAGGGTGGCTACACCTTC
TRBJ1-2 - - TRBV9 CASSVDPGNYGYTF TGTGCCAGCAGCGTAGACCCAGGGAACTATGGCTACACCTTC
TRBJ1-1 once - TRBV14 CASSQGRGTEAFF TGTGCCAGCAGCCAAGGCAGGGGCACTGAAGCTTTCTTT
TRBJ2-7 - - TRBV5-1 CASSLDFRVSYEQYF TGCGCCAGCAGCCTGGATTTCAGGGTGTCCTACGAGCAGTACTTC
TRBJ1-2 - - TRBV11-3 CASSSLHGYTF TGTGCCAGCAGCTCCCTGCATGGCTACACCTTC
TRBJ1-2 - - TRBV27 CASSPRGRDVYGYTF TGTGCCAGCAGTCCACGGGGCAGGGATGTATATGGCTACACCTTC
TRBJ1-1 - - TRBV6-2/TRBV6-3 CASSGAGGLGTEAFF TGTGCCAGCAGTGGGGCCGGGGGTTTGGGCACTGAAGCTTTCTTT
TRBJ1-1 - - TRBV18 CASSPPHGPTEAFF TGTGCCAGCTCACCTCCCCACGGCCCCACTGAAGCTTTCTTT
TRBJ1-5 few - TRBV23-1 CASSQRRRGSNQPQHF TGCGCCAGCAGTCAACGGCGGAGGGGAAGCAATCAGCCCCAGCATTTT
TRBJ1-4 - TRBD1 TRBV9 CASSVGLRGTNEKLFF TGTGCCAGCAGCGTAGGTCTCAGGGGGACTAATGAAAAACTGTTTTTT
TRBJ1-3 few TRBD1 TRBV9 CASSANHRGSGNTIYF TGTGCCAGCAGCGCAAATCACAGGGGTTCTGGAAACACCATATATTTT
TRBJ2-7 once - TRBV10-3 CATDPGHRGPYEQYF TGTGCCACCGATCCGGGACACCGGGGCCCCTACGAGCAGTACTTC
TRBJ2-7 - - TRBV29-1 CSVASPYEQYF TGCAGCGTTGCTAGCCCCTACGAGCAGTACTTC
TRBJ1-5 few - TRBV7-8 CASSLRGDLGYQPQHF TGTGCCAGCAGCTTAAGGGGGGACCTGGGTTATCAGCCCCAGCATTTT
TRBJ1-3 - - TRBV5-5 CASSEGGRNTIYF TGTGCCAGCAGCGAGGGTGGGCGAAACACCATATATTTT
TRBJ1-6 - TRBD1 TRBV5-4 CASSLEGQGNSPLHF TGTGCCAGCAGCTTGGAGGGACAGGGAAATTCACCCCTCCACTTT
TRBJ2-2 - TRBD1 TRBV7-8 CASSFRDRNTGELFF TGTGCCAGCAGCTTTAGGGACAGAAACACCGGGGAGCTGTTTTTT
TRBJ1-6 - TRBD1 TRBV27 CASRDRVVNSPLHF TGTGCCAGCAGGGACAGGGTTGTGAATTCACCCCTCCACTTT
TRBJ1-3 - - TRBV5-1 CASSLGTAGNTIYF TGCGCCAGCAGCTTGGGGACAGCAGGAAACACCATATATTTT
TRBJ2-1 - TRBD1 TRBV6-1 CASSVDRGSSYNEQFF TGTGCCAGCAGTGTTGACAGGGGGTCCTCCTACAATGAGCAGTTCTTC
TRBJ1-2 - - TRBV28 CASSRPVIGIGTNYGYTF TGTGCCAGCAGTCGCCCCGTGATAGGTATCGGAACTAACTATGGCTACACCTTC
TRBJ2-7 few TRBD1 TRBV5-6 CASSWDRVLSYEQYF TGTGCCAGCAGCTGGGACAGGGTCCTCTCCTACGAGCAGTACTTC
TRBJ2-7 - - TRBV28 CATLRGTYEQYF TGTGCCACTCTCCGGGGGACCTACGAGCAGTACTTC
TRBJ2-7 - TRBD1 TRBV7-6 CASSLQPGGFYEQYF TGTGCCAGCAGCTTACAGCCAGGGGGCTTTTACGAGCAGTACTTC
TRBJ2-7 few - TRBV2 CASSERERVWEQYF TGTGCCAGCAGTGAAAGGGAGAGGGTGTGGGAGCAGTACTTC
TRBJ1-5 - - TRBV6-1 CASSQAGQLSNQPQHF TGTGCCAGCAGTCAAGCCGGACAACTTAGCAATCAGCCCCAGCATTTT
TRBJ1-1 once - TRBV6-5 CASSYPSANSEAFF TGTGCCAGCAGTTATCCCTCAGCTAACTCTGAAGCTTTCTTT
TRBJ1-2 - - TRBV7-9 CASMRGDSYGYTF TGTGCCAGCATGCGGGGAGACAGCTATGGCTACACCTTC
TRBJ1-5 - - TRBV4-1 CASSQEGDQKDQPQHF TGCGCCAGCAGCCAAGAGGGGGACCAAAAGGATCAGCCCCAGCATTTT
TRBJ2-4 - - TRBV7-2 CASSLGIAKNIQYF TGTGCCAGCAGCTTAGGAATAGCCAAAAACATTCAGTACTTC
TRBJ1-2 once TRBD1 TRBV30 CAWSEDRGQYGYTF TGTGCCTGGAGTGAGGACAGGGGGCAATATGGCTACACCTTC
TRBJ1-1 - TRBD1 TRBV5-1 CASSRNRGENTEAFF TGCGCCAGCAGCCGAAACAGGGGTGAGAACACTGAAGCTTTCTTT
TRBJ2-4 - - TRBV4-1 CASSQGYTGRKIAKNIQYF TGCGCCAGCAGCCAAGGATATACAGGGAGGAAAATAGCCAAAAACATTCAGTACTTC
TRBJ1-1 - - TRBV7-9 CASSLSGGYTEAFF TGTGCCAGCAGCTTATCCGGAGGGTACACTGAAGCTTTCTTT
TRBJ2-7 few TRBD1 TRBV20-1 CSASRTGGTYEQYF TGCAGTGCTAGTAGGACAGGGGGTACCTACGAGCAGTACTTC
TRBJ1-3 - TRBD1 TRBV6-6 CASSRTGIVNTIYF TGTGCCAGCAGTCGGACAGGGATTGTGAACACCATATATTTT
TRBJ1-3 - - TRBV10-3 CAISGLGDTIYF TGTGCCATCAGTGGTCTCGGGGACACCATATATTTT
TRBJ2-7 - TRBD2 TRBV7-2 CASSLGGAHYYEQYF TGTGCCAGCAGCTTGGGAGGGGCCCATTACTACGAGCAGTACTTC
TRBJ1-6 - TRBD1 TRBV10-3 CAISDATGGRSPLHF TGTGCCATCAGTGACGCGACAGGGGGACGTTCACCCCTCCACTTT
TRBJ2-7 - TRBD2 TRBV6-2/TRBV6-3 CASSSGLAGPSYEQYF TGTGCCAGCAGTTCCGGACTAGCGGGACCTTCCTACGAGCAGTACTTC